One sample yielded the 4 T cell receptor beta chains listed below, sequenced in a study of vaccination effects on CD4 cells after COVID-19. Sequencing followed a ViraFEST assay step that expanded antigen-specific CD4+ T cells with viral peptide pools. Cultured cells yielded isolated CD4+ T cells after 10 days. A PCR test confirmed that the person had SARS-CoV-2 infection between March and December 2020. Profiled with immunoSEQ multiplex PCR; TCRdb holds only in-frame clones, not every one. Of about 45,000 clones in the sample, approximately 70% were seen once. Their specific antigens are unknown. Sequencing was performed on CD4+ T cells from PBMCs cultured with a peptide pool, taken before COVID-19 vaccination. All receptors come from a human donor who had a prior SARS-CoV-2 infection.

V and J are TRBV18 and TRBJ2-5; D gene ambiguous. This CDR3 contains 15 residues. V was trimmed by 3 bases and J by 4 bases, leaving 15 bases between them. CDR1 is KGHSH, CDR2 LQKENI, per germline. CDR3 sequence: CASSPETGRSETQYF. CDR3 DNA sequence: TGTGCCAGCTCACCGGAGACTGGTCGATCAGAGACCCAGTACTTC.

The count of this clone is one. This chain links TRBV5-6 with TRBJ1-6; D call uncertain. Germline V gives CDR1 SGHDT, CDR2 YYEEEE. CDR3 length: 16 residues. V shed 1 base and J shed 4 bases, with 12 bases lying between them. The chain's CDR3 is CASSLLNGGYNSPLHF. In nucleotides, the CDR3 is TGTGCCAGCAGCTTGTTAAACGGAGGGTATAATTCACCCCTCCACTTT.

The chain has TRBV5-4 and TRBJ2-7; 8 bases are a match to TRBD1. Trimming cost V 3 bases and J 6 bases; bases outside gene matches: 8. Per germline, CDR1 SGHNT and CDR2 YYREEE (reference sequence). The CDR3 is 14 residues long. CDR3 coding DNA: TGTGCCAGCAGCTCCAGGGGGCGGTTGGGCGAGCAGTACTTC. It encodes CASSSRGRLGEQYF.

The rearrangement joins TRBV24-1 to TRBJ2-1, with D maybe TRBD1 (5 bases). Trimming left V 0 bases short and J 14 bases short, with 10 bases between. Germline loops: CDR1 KGHDR, CDR2 SFDVKD. The CDR3 contains 12 residues. The CDR3 spells CATSDLRQNEFF. CDR3 in DNA: TGTGCCACCAGTGATTTGAGACAGAATGAGTTCTTC.